This TCR beta chain was profiled in a study of early T cells in non-severe SARS-CoV-2 infection. TCRdb re-analysed the 5' RACE reads in MiXCR, keeping a single row per CDR3 protein. The table has about 54,000 distinct CDR3 sequences, roughly 7.6% seen once. CDR3 length: 15 residues. Germline V gene sequence: CDR1 DFQATT, CDR2 SNEGSKA (reference sequence). V was clipped by 3 bases and J by 3 bases, with 16 bases between them. This sequence was found in an adult who was a healthcare worker with PCR-confirmed SARS-CoV-2 infection or an uninfected control (not recorded which). The V call is TRBV20-1, the J call TRBJ2-3; perhaps TRBD2 as D (6 bases). The sequenced sample was whole blood, obtained at baseline. In nucleotides, the CDR3 is TGCAGTGCTAGTGGTTGGGGGAGGTTAACAGATACGCAGTATTTT. Protein product: CSASGWGRLTDTQYF.